This T cell receptor beta chain was identified in a study of T cell responses to AZD1222 COVID-19 vaccine. Study outcomes and limitations: In a largely white British group with more females than males, clonal diversity was possibly underestimated. Unmutated regions of variants are reportedly targeted by nearly half of spike-specific TCRs. Sampling captured repertoires only after the peak T cell response.

This CDR3 has 16 amino acids. The V gene's germline CDR1 is MDHEN and CDR2 SYDVKM. The V segment lost 6 bases and the J segment 3 bases; nucleotides outside the gene matches: 12. Regarding this clone: Its antigen is currently unknown.

Repertoires were generated with immunoSEQ multiplex PCR, while TCRdb's copy carries only in-frame clones and drops some. Of over 200,000 clones listed, less than 95% were seen once; the top ten hold approximately 1.7%. This sequence joins TRBV28 and TRBJ2-7; 9 bases fit TRBD1. This TCR was recovered from an adult who received the MenACWY meningococcal vaccine as a control. Source: peripheral blood, taken 28 days after the second dose of the MenACWY control vaccine. The CDR3 DNA reads as TGTGCCAGCAGCTTAGGGACCGGGGACAGGGACTACGAGCAGTACTTC. It specifies CASSLGTGDRDYEQYF.